Below are 26 T cell receptor beta chains sequenced from a single sample in a study of T cells in women clearing cervical HPV infection. Using immunoSEQ multiplex PCR, the repertoire was profiled, and TCRdb retains in-frame clones only, with some absent. The data include 20,000 to 30,000 clones; the top ten clones carry around 5.4%. Sequenced input: blood buffy coat. Source of these receptors: a woman between 18 and 70 years old with a cervical HPV16 infection that either progressed to CIN3+ or cleared (not recorded which).

Remarks on this clone: From the germline J gene comes the end of the CDR3, since the read stops 3 residues before it. The rearrangement links TRBV6-2 or TRBV6-3 to TRBJ2-2, with TRBD1 identical over 7 bases. The CDR3 is 15 amino acids. After removal of 5 bases from V and 3 bases from J, the junction contained 6 bases not matched to a gene. CDR1 is MNHEY and CDR2 is SVGEGT in the germline V gene. The CDR3 spells CASSRKGAHTGELFF. The part of the CDR3 DNA that was read is TGTGCCAGCAGTCGTAAGGGGGCTCACACCGGGGAG.

In regard to this clone: The read finishes 3 residues shy of the CDR3 end, and the germline J gene is used to complete it. The rearrangement joins TRBV5-4 to TRBJ2-3; 7 bases agree with TRBD1. The germline V gene encodes CDR1 SGHNT and CDR2 YYREEE (reference sequence). The length of the CDR3 is 16 residues. V gave up 3 bases and J gave up 4 bases; unmatched junction bases: 11. The CDR3: CASSSKGGKMADTQYF. Incomplete CDR3 DNA: TGTGCCAGCAGCTCGAAAGGGGGCAAGATGGCAGATACG.

Points on this clone: The missing CDR3 end, 3 residues past where the read stops, is filled in from the germline J gene. This chain joins TRBV9 and TRBJ2-2, with unresolved D. Germline CDR1 is SGDLS and CDR2 is YYNGEE. Deletions cut 1 base from V and 0 bases from J, with 10 bases between. The CDR3 is 16 residues long. The CDR3 is CASSVSLRANTGELFF. Incomplete CDR3 DNA: TGTGCCAGCAGCGTAAGTCTTCGGGCGAACACCGGGGAG.

The sequenced CDR3 bases are TGTGCCAGCAGTTGGACAGGGGCTGAGACC. Its protein product is CASSWTGAET. In full, the CDR3 is CASSWTGAETQYF. This chain uses TRBV28 with TRBJ2-5; TRBD1 matches 9 bases. The CDR3 end lies 3 residues beyond the end of the read and is filled in from the germline J gene. With 4 bases clipped from V and 5 bases from J, the junction kept 2 bases outside the gene matches. There are 13 residues in the CDR3. Germline values: CDR1 MDHEN, CDR2 SYDVKM. The variable domain in full, with the rest retrieved from reference TRBV28 and TRBJ2-5, is DVKVTQSSRYLVKRTGEKVFLECVQDMDHENMFWYRQDPGLGLRLIYFSYDVKMKEKGDIPEGYSVSREKKERFSLILESASTNQTSMYLCASSWTGAETQYFGPGTRLLVL.

Remarks on this clone: Read sequence stops 3 residues before the CDR3 end, and the germline J gene provides the missing end. The chain joins TRBV20-1 to TRBJ2-2, with D possibly being TRBD2 (5 bases). V gave up 2 bases and J gave up 3 bases, with 10 bases separating them. This CDR3 is built from 14 residues. Germline lookup yields CDR1 DFQATT and CDR2 SNEGSKA (reference sequence). CDR3 DNA (partial): TGCAGTGCTAGAAGTGAGAGGGACACCGGGGAG. It translates to CSARSERDTGE. The whole CDR3 is CSARSERDTGELFF.

To note about this clone: Read sequence stops 3 residues before the CDR3 end, and the germline J gene provides the missing end. The V call is TRBV7-3, the J call TRBJ2-2; no reliable D call. This CDR3 contains 16 residues. The germline V gene has CDR1 SGHTA and CDR2 FQGTGA. Trimming took 5 bases from V and 3 from J, leaving 16 bases between them. The CDR3 loop reads CASSPSKAAYTGELFF. Incomplete CDR3 DNA: TGTGCCAGCAGCCCGTCCAAGGCGGCCTACACCGGGGAG.

Worth noting for this clone: The read finishes 3 residues shy of the CDR3 end, and the germline J gene is used to complete it. The genes are TRBV10-3 and TRBJ2-1; 7 bases align to TRBD2. J lost 9 bases, V lost 10 bases, and 12 bases had no gene match. This CDR3 has 13 amino acids. Germline-derived CDR1 and CDR2 are ENHRY and SYGVKD. The chain's CDR3 is CARRSSGSGEQFF. The CDR3 DNA, read in part, is TGTGCCAGGCGTTCTAGCGGTTCTGGTGAG.

Comments on this clone: The sequence runs out 3 residues before the end of the CDR3; the remainder is reconstructed from the germline J gene. The chain uses TRBV19 and TRBJ2-1; TRBD1 aligns across 11 bases. The CDR3 spans 16 residues. The germline V gene encodes CDR1 LNHDA and CDR2 SQIVND (reference sequence). The junction had 2 bases not matched to a gene; V was cut back by 1 base and J by 3 bases. The sequenced CDR3 bases are TGTGCCAGTAGTATAGGAGGGACAGGGGGCTACAATGAG. Protein sequence: CASSIGGTGGYNE. The entire CDR3 protein is CASSIGGTGGYNEQFF.

On this clone itself: Read sequence stops 3 residues before the CDR3 end, and the germline J gene provides the missing end. The V and J genes are TRBV19 and TRBJ2-6; maybe TRBD1 (6 bases). Germline CDR1 reads LNHDA; CDR2 reads SQIVND (reference sequence). CDR3 length: 17 amino acids. Trimming pared 4 bases from V and 0 bases from J, leaving 13 bases between. CDR3 DNA (partial): TGTGCCAGTAGTACCGGGACACGACGCTCTGGGGCCAACGTC. It codes for CASSTGTRRSGANV. The complete CDR3 protein is CASSTGTRRSGANVLTF.

Worth noting for this clone: Read sequence stops 3 residues before the CDR3 end, and the germline J gene provides the missing end. This chain joins TRBV5-1 and TRBJ1-2, with 9 bases lining up with TRBD1. The germline gives CDR1 SGHRS, CDR2 YFSETQ. This CDR3 spans 16 amino acids. CDR3 DNA, as far as it was read: TGCGCCAGCAGCTTTACAGGGGGCGGACGCCAAGAGACC. It encodes CASSFTGGGRQET. The whole CDR3 sequence reads CASSFTGGGRQETYTF.

Details on this clone: The CDR3 end falls 3 residues outside the read, so it is completed with the germline J gene. In the same sample, other DNA sequences code for this CDR3. The chain carries TRBV11-2 and TRBJ2-5, with D perhaps TRBD2 (5 bases). Deletions cut 2 bases from V and 0 bases from J, with 7 bases between. The germline CDR1 and CDR2 sequences are SGHAT and FQNNGV. The length of the CDR3 is 14 residues. The CDR3 DNA, read in part, is TGTGCCAGCAGCTTACGGGGAGACCAAGAGACC. Translating it yields CASSLRGDQET. The CDR3, in full, reads CASSLRGDQETQYF.

Worth noting for this clone: With the read ending 3 residues before the CDR3 end, the germline J gene is used to fill in that end. The rearrangement uses TRBV19 and TRBJ1-1; weak D call: TRBD1 (6 bases). The ends were cut back, 6 bases at V and 3 bases at J, with 8 bases in the middle. The germline V gene encodes CDR1 LNHDA and CDR2 SQIVND (reference sequence). The length of the CDR3 is 12 residues. The sequenced part of the CDR3 DNA is TGTGCCAGTAGGGACAGTTACACTGAA. It codes for CASRDSYTE. The CDR3 in full is CASRDSYTEAFF. Based on the CDR3 plus reference TRBV19 and TRBJ1-1, the full variable domain is DGGITQSPKYLFRKEGQNVTLSCEQNLNHDAMYWYRQDPGQGLRLIYYSQIVNDFQKGDIAEGYSVSREKKESFPLTVTSAQKNPTAFYLCASRDSYTEAFFGQGTRLTVV.

The sequenced CDR3 bases are TGTGCCAGCAGCCCACACAGGGGACAGACAACCGGGGAG. It translates to CASSPHRGQTTGE. The full CDR3 protein is CASSPHRGQTTGELFF. The chain is built from TRBV2 and TRBJ2-2, with 7 bases aligning to TRBD1. The CDR3 end is not reached by the read, which stops 3 residues before it; the germline J gene fills it in. Germline V gene lookup returns CDR1 SNHLY and CDR2 FYNNEI. CDR3 length: 16 amino acids. The V segment lost 6 bases and the J segment 5 bases; nucleotides outside the gene matches: 12.

With regard to this clone: Sequencing ends 3 residues short of the CDR3 end; the germline J gene provides the rest. The rearrangement uses TRBV19 and TRBJ2-2; TRBD1 agrees at 8 bases. The CDR3 is 13 amino acids. V shed 7 bases, J shed 7 bases, and the junction held 5 bases outside the gene matches. Germline V gene sequence: CDR1 LNHDA, CDR2 SQIVND (reference sequence). CDR3 bases read: TGTGCCAGTAAACAGGGGGGACTCGGGGAG. Translating gives CASKQGGLGE. From start to end, the CDR3 is CASKQGGLGELFF. The full variable domain, in which reference TRBV19 and TRBJ2-2 provide the parts outside the CDR3, is DGGITQSPKYLFRKEGQNVTLSCEQNLNHDAMYWYRQDPGQGLRLIYYSQIVNDFQKGDIAEGYSVSREKKESFPLTVTSAQKNPTAFYLCASKQGGLGELFFGEGSRLTVL.

A remark on this clone: The CDR3 end falls 3 residues outside the read, so it is completed with the germline J gene. The V gene is TRBV2, the J gene TRBJ1-1; D might be TRBD1 (5 bases). The V end was cut by 4 bases, the J end by 6 bases, with 15 bases between. The CDR3 sequence is 14 residues long. CDR1 is SNHLY and CDR2 is FYNNEI in the germline V gene. CDR3 region: CASSGYRPRAEAFF. The covered CDR3 bases are TGTGCCAGCAGTGGGTACAGGCCGAGGGCTGAA. The whole variable domain, remainder taken from reference TRBV2 and TRBJ1-1, is EPEVTQTPSHQVTQMGQEVILRCVPISNHLYFYWYRQILGQKVEFLVSFYNNEISEKSEIFDDQFSVERPDGSNFTLKIRSTKLEDSAMYFCASSGYRPRAEAFFGQGTRLTVV.

Regarding this clone: Read coverage stops 3 residues before the CDR3 terminus; the germline J gene supplies the remainder. This rearrangement joins TRBV7-9 to TRBJ2-1, with TRBD1 as a possible D gene (5 bases). The CDR3 extends over 15 amino acids. From germline, CDR1 is SEHNR and CDR2 FQNEAQ (reference sequence). The V end was cut by 1 base, the J end by 8 bases, with 15 bases between. CDR3 loop: CASSLVRAGLYEQFF. The covered CDR3 bases are TGTGCCAGCAGCTTAGTACGGGCAGGGTTGTATGAG.

Notes on this clone: The CDR3 extends 3 residues past the end of the read, so its final part is completed from the germline J gene. Other DNA sequences in the sample encode the same CDR3. The J gene is TRBJ1-2, the V gene TRBV5-6; possible D gene TRBD1, 6 bases. CDR3 length: 13 residues. Germline CDR1 SGHDT, CDR2 YYEEEE. CDR3 amino acids: CASSWGGPRGYTF. The sequenced part of the CDR3 DNA is TGTGCCAGCAGCTGGGGGGGGCCGCGAGGC. The whole variable domain, filled in from reference TRBV5-6 and TRBJ1-2, reads DAGVTQSPTHLIKTRGQQVTLRCSPKSGHDTVSWYQQALGQGPQFIFQYYEEEERQRGNFPDRFSGHQFPNYSSELNVNALLLGDSALYLCASSWGGPRGYTFGSGTRLTVV.

As to this clone: The read ends 3 residues shy of where the CDR3 ends; the end is completed using the germline J gene. The chain joins TRBV2 to TRBJ2-1, with 12 bases that match TRBD2. The CDR3 extends over 17 amino acids. Germline V CDR1 and CDR2: SNHLY, FYNNEI. The junction had 10 bases not matched to a gene; V was cut back by 1 base and J by 9 bases. This CDR3 reads CASSEVRRLAGVPEQFF. The CDR3 bases that were read are TGTGCCAGCAGTGAAGTTAGAAGACTAGCGGGAGTCCCTGAG.

For this clone: The read ends 3 residues early relative to the CDR3; the germline J gene fills the gap. This rearrangement joins TRBV7-2 to TRBJ2-3, with D possibly being TRBD1 or TRBD2 (6 bases each). CDR1 and CDR2 from the germline V gene are SGHTA and FQGNSA. V was pared by 1 base and J by 8 bases, with 13 bases between. This CDR3 comprises 14 residues. CDR3 loop: CASSLVGGGVTQYF. The sequenced CDR3 bases are TGTGCCAGCAGCTTAGTTGGAGGGGGAGTTACG.

Comments on this clone: Read data end 3 residues before the CDR3 end; the end is taken from the germline J gene. The chain couples TRBV19 to TRBJ2-7, with 9 nucleotides matching TRBD1. The germline V gene encodes CDR1 LNHDA and CDR2 SQIVND (reference sequence). J lost 5 bases, V lost 3 bases, and 5 bases had no gene match. The length of the CDR3 is 14 residues. This CDR3 reads CASSIKDRGHEQYF. The CDR3 bases that were read are TGTGCCAGTAGTATTAAGGACAGGGGCCACGAG.

Concerning this clone itself: The read halts 3 residues ahead of the CDR3 end, with the missing end drawn from the germline J gene. The chain is built from TRBV7-2 and TRBJ2-3; a possible D gene is TRBD2 (5 bases). The CDR3 is made up of 15 amino acids. Trimming took off 1 base at V and 1 base at J, with 9 bases between the two ends. In germline, CDR1 is SGHTA, CDR2 FQGNSA. CDR3 in amino acids: CASSLVSGGTDTQYF. Incomplete CDR3 DNA: TGTGCCAGCAGCTTAGTCTCCGGGGGCACAGATACG.

Details on this clone: The observed sequence ends 3 residues before the CDR3 terminus, with the missing tail filled in from the germline J gene. The chain has TRBV6-2 or TRBV6-3 and TRBJ2-7; D gene ambiguous. Trimming cost V 5 bases and J 0 bases, with 5 bases left between them. CDR1 MNHEY and CDR2 SVGEGT come from the germline V gene. This CDR3 comprises 12 residues. The sequenced CDR3 bases are TGTGCCAGCAGTCTATACTCCTACGAG. Protein product: CASSLYSYE. The entire CDR3 is CASSLYSYEQYF.

A note on this clone: The sequenced fragment ends 3 residues before the CDR3 boundary, so the rest is inferred from the germline J gene. The V and J genes are TRBV20-1 and TRBJ1-5; D ambiguous. Germline CDR1 is DFQATT and CDR2 is SNEGSKA (reference sequence). The CDR3 runs to 14 residues. V lost 3 bases and J lost 7, with 16 bases in between. The sequenced CDR3 bases are TGCAGTGCTAGTGACCAAATCAGGAGGCAGCCC. It translates to CSASDQIRRQP. Given in full, the CDR3 is CSASDQIRRQPQHF.

For this clone: The read ends 3 residues before the CDR3 terminus; that terminus is restored from the germline J gene. This sequence joins TRBV7-9 and TRBJ1-2, with a weak D call TRBD1 (6 bases). This CDR3 is built from 15 residues. Germline-derived CDR1 and CDR2 are SEHNR and FQNEAQ (reference sequence). The CDR3 bases that were read are TGTGCCAGCAGCTTAGAGGACAGCGGAACCTACGAC. Residues: CASSLEDSGTYD. The entire CDR3 sequence reads CASSLEDSGTYDYTF.

Regarding this clone: The read ends 3 residues before the CDR3 terminus; that terminus is restored from the germline J gene. This sequence joins TRBV19 and TRBJ2-7, with 9 bases that match TRBD1. The CDR3 is 15 residues long. V lost 3 bases, J lost 5 bases, and 8 bases stayed unmatched. From germline, CDR1 is LNHDA and CDR2 SQIVND (reference sequence). Partial CDR3 DNA: TGTGCCAGTAGTATCCCCGGGACAGGGCTTCACGAG. The encoded protein is CASSIPGTGLHE. The CDR3 in its entirety is CASSIPGTGLHEQYF. Looking up the rest from reference TRBV19 and TRBJ2-7 gives the full variable domain: DGGITQSPKYLFRKEGQNVTLSCEQNLNHDAMYWYRQDPGQGLRLIYYSQIVNDFQKGDIAEGYSVSREKKESFPLTVTSAQKNPTAFYLCASSIPGTGLHEQYFGPGTRLTVT.

Comment on this clone: The observed sequence ends 3 residues before the CDR3 terminus, with the missing tail filled in from the germline J gene. The chain uses TRBV7-2 and TRBJ1-2, with D hard to call. This CDR3 is built from 13 residues. Per the germline V gene, CDR1 is SGHTA and CDR2 is FQGNSA. This chain's CDR3 is CASSSTTSYDYTF. The DNA read from the CDR3 is TGTGCCAGCAGCTCCACCACTTCCTACGAC.